One sample yielded the 27 T cell receptor beta chains listed below, sequenced in a study of blood T cell repertoires in COVID-19 (TCRdb year 2020). Libraries were constructed by the immunoSEQ multiplex PCR assay. Sourced from immuneACCESS, this table was stored by TCRdb with only in-frame sequences that have V and J called. A share of the clones is absent; for the studies checked, an unresolved V gene accounts for under half, and the remainder has no known explanation. This sample is represented by some 150,000 clones; roughly 90% of them were singletons. Of the sample, more than 1.5% is held by the ten largest clones. The sequenced material came from peripheral blood. Receptors were obtained from a woman in her forties or fifties with acute or convalescent COVID-19.

V and J are TRBV7-9 and TRBJ1-2; D may be TRBD1 (6 bases). Per the germline V gene, CDR1 is SEHNR and CDR2 is FQNEAQ (reference sequence). V was trimmed by 4 bases and J by 1 base, leaving 16 bases between them. The CDR3 sequence is 16 residues long. The CDR3 spells CASSSLPAGVNYGYTF. CDR3 in DNA: TGTGCCAGCAGCTCCCTTCCCGCAGGGGTTAACTATGGCTACACCTTC.

The J gene is TRBJ1-4, the V gene TRBV5-5; D is possibly TRBD1 (5 bases). The germline CDR1 and CDR2 sequences are SGHKS and YYEKEE (reference sequence). This CDR3 is 15 amino acids long. V was cut by 0 bases and J by 5 bases, with 11 bases left in between. The CDR3 DNA is TGTGCCAGCAGCTTGGGCAGGGCTGGAAATGAAAAACTGTTTTTT. Translating it yields CASSLGRAGNEKLFF. The full variable domain, its missing parts supplied by reference TRBV5-5 and TRBJ1-4, is DAGVTQSPTHLIKTRGQQVTLRCSPISGHKSVSWYQQVLGQGPQFIFQYYEKEERGRGNFPDRFSARQFPNYSSELNVNALLLGDSALYLCASSLGRAGNEKLFFGSGTQLSVL.

Comment on this clone: This CDR3 is also generated by other DNA sequences in the sample. The chain employs TRBV6-5 and TRBJ1-2, with a tentative D call TRBD1 (5 bases). Germline CDR1 is MNHEY and CDR2 is SVGAGI. This CDR3 spans 13 amino acids. Deletions cut 4 bases from V and 2 bases from J, with 8 bases between. The CDR3 spells CASSFGQNYGYTF. The CDR3 nucleotides are TGTGCCAGCAGTTTCGGACAAAACTATGGCTACACCTTC.

The J gene is TRBJ1-2, the V gene TRBV11-2; D gene unclear. The CDR3 covers 15 residues. V lost 0 bases to trimming and J lost 0 bases, with 8 bases between them. CDR1 is SGHAT and CDR2 is FQNNGV in the germline V gene. The CDR3, as DNA: TGTGCCAGCAGCTTAGAGACGGGGTCTAACTATGGCTACACCTTC. It yields the protein CASSLETGSNYGYTF.

The chain couples TRBV3-1 (or the pseudogene TRBV3-2) to TRBJ2-7; D may be TRBD2 (6 bases). The CDR3 contains 13 residues. Trimming stripped 7 bases from V and 0 bases from J, with 10 bases between. Germline-derived CDR1 and CDR2 are LGHDT and YNNKEL (reference sequence). CDR3 amino acids: CASKGGTSYEQYF. CDR3 sequence (DNA): TGTGCCAGCAAAGGCGGGACCTCCTACGAGCAGTACTTC.

The gene calls are TRBV5-4 and TRBJ2-1, with 10 nucleotides matching TRBD2. The CDR3 length is 15 residues. The germline V gene has CDR1 SGHNT and CDR2 YYREEE (reference sequence). The V gene end was trimmed by 1 base and the J gene end by 5 bases; junction bases not matched to a gene: 3. The CDR3 DNA is TGTGCCAGCAGCTTGACTAGCGGGGTGAACAATGAGCAGTTCTTC. It specifies CASSLTSGVNNEQFF.

This rearrangement joins TRBV30 to TRBJ2-3, with D tentatively TRBD1 (6 bases). V shed 2 bases and J shed 6 bases, with 15 bases lying between them. CDR3 length: 14 residues. CDR1 is GTSNPN and CDR2 is SVGIG in the germline V gene (reference sequence). The CDR3 DNA reads TGTGCCTGGAGTCAACAGGGCCCCTTTGATACGCAGTATTTT. Translating gives CAWSQQGPFDTQYF.

This chain joins TRBV6-6 and TRBJ2-7; 11 bases are a match to TRBD2. Per germline, CDR1 MNHNY and CDR2 SVGAGI (reference sequence). This CDR3 spans 16 amino acids. V shed 5 bases, J shed 7 bases, and the junction held 13 bases outside the gene matches. This CDR3 reads CASSQTSGDRRREQYF. CDR3 nucleotides: TGTGCCAGCAGTCAGACTAGCGGGGACAGGCGGAGGGAGCAGTACTTC.

The chain combines TRBV27 with TRBJ2-7, with 7 positions matching TRBD1. The ends lost 2 bases at V and 6 bases at J; junction bases unmatched: 7. CDR1 MNHEY and CDR2 SMNVEV come from the germline V gene (reference sequence). The CDR3 spans 14 residues. The CDR3 region is CASSLVQGTREQYF. The CDR3 DNA sequence: TGTGCCAGCAGTTTAGTACAGGGGACGCGCGAGCAGTACTTC.

The chain employs TRBV5-1 and TRBJ2-3; 9 nucleotides line up with TRBD2. This CDR3 is built from 18 residues. Germline V gene data show CDR1 as SGHRS and CDR2 as YFSETQ. V lost 0 bases to trimming and J lost 0 bases; unmatched junction nucleotides: 8. CDR3 DNA: TGCGCCAGCAGCTTGGGAAATAGCGGGGGAGCTAGCACAGATACGCAGTATTTT. It codes for CASSLGNSGGASTDTQYF.

This sequence joins TRBV6-5 and TRBJ1-2; possibly TRBD1 for D (6 bases). The CDR3 contains 15 residues. CDR1 and CDR2 (germline): MNHEY, SVGAGI. V was clipped by 6 bases and J by 4 bases, with 18 bases between them. The CDR3, as DNA: TGTGCCAGCAGGCCAACAGGGTATGAGGGCTATGGCTACACCTTC. Translation: CASRPTGYEGYGYTF.

The chain is built from TRBV10-3 and TRBJ2-7, with 9 nucleotides matching TRBD1. This CDR3 has 14 amino acids. The V segment lost 6 bases and the J segment 2 bases; nucleotides outside the gene matches: 5. Germline assignment: CDR1 ENHRY and CDR2 SYGVKD. Here the CDR3 DNA reads TGTGCCATCAGACCGGGACAGGGAACCTACGAGCAGTACTTC. Protein: CAIRPGQGTYEQYF.

The V and J genes are TRBV6-2 or TRBV6-3 and TRBJ2-4, with 7 bases that match TRBD1. V was clipped by 5 bases and J by 6 bases; unmatched bases: 7. Germline CDR1 and CDR2: MNHEY and SVGEGT. The CDR3 consists of 14 residues. The CDR3 sequence is CASSETGSINIQYF. For the CDR3, the DNA is TGTGCCAGCAGTGAGACAGGGTCAATAAACATTCAGTACTTC.

V and J are TRBV28 and TRBJ1-1; maybe TRBD1 (5 bases). Germline CDR1 reads MDHEN; CDR2 reads SYDVKM. Trimming left V 4 bases short and J 6 bases short, with 18 bases between. The CDR3 contains 15 residues. The CDR3 loop reads CASSSGGRLVAEAFF. CDR3 DNA: TGTGCCAGCAGTTCCGGGGGACGGTTAGTGGCTGAAGCTTTCTTT.

V gene TRBV5-1 combines with J gene TRBJ2-5; 10 positions match TRBD1. Germline CDR1 reads SGHRS; CDR2 reads YFSETQ. The CDR3 covers 16 residues. V was clipped by 4 bases and J by 1 base; unmatched bases: 7. CDR3 nucleotide sequence: TGCGCCAGCAGCATAGGACAGGGGGTTGTCCAAGAGACCCAGTACTTC. This gives the protein CASSIGQGVVQETQYF.

The table lists this clone with a few counts. The chain combines TRBV5-1 with TRBJ2-1; 7 nucleotides line up with TRBD2. CDR1 and CDR2 from the germline V gene are SGHRS and YFSETQ. The CDR3 contains 13 residues. J gave up 8 bases and V 4 bases, and 6 bases lay outside the gene matches. DNA for the CDR3: TGCGCCAGCAGCGAAGCAGGGAGGGATGAGCAGTTCTTC. It codes for CASSEAGRDEQFF.

This rearrangement joins TRBV5-1 to TRBJ1-2; a possible D gene is TRBD1 (5 bases). V was pared by 2 bases and J by 7 bases, with 18 bases between. This CDR3 is built from 15 residues. Germline values: CDR1 SGHRS, CDR2 YFSETQ. The CDR3 DNA is TGCGCCAGCAGCTTCTCGGCAGGGTCTCTGGGTGGCTACACCTTC. Protein: CASSFSAGSLGGYTF.

The gene calls are TRBV2 and TRBJ2-7; TRBD1 matches 8 bases. V shed 6 bases and J 5 bases; nucleotides not matched to a gene: 6. The CDR3 runs to 13 residues. Germline assignment: CDR1 SNHLY and CDR2 FYNNEI. CDR3 protein: CASSGTGGHEQYF. CDR3 nucleotides: TGTGCCAGCAGCGGAACAGGGGGACACGAGCAGTACTTC.

The genes are TRBV13 and TRBJ2-1; 9 bases are shared with TRBD2. With 5 bases clipped from V and 5 bases from J, the junction kept 7 bases outside the gene matches. Germline CDR1 is PRHDT and CDR2 is FYEKMQ (reference sequence). The CDR3 has 15 residues. The CDR3 nucleotides read TGTGCCAGCAGCGACCCGGTAGCGGGAGACAATGAGCAGTTCTTC. Protein: CASSDPVAGDNEQFF. Supplemented by reference TRBV13 and TRBJ2-1, the full variable domain reads AAGVIQSPRHLIKEKRETATLKCYPIPRHDTVYWYQQGPGQDPQFLISFYEKMQSDKGSIPDRFSAQQFSDYHSELNMSSLELGDSALYFCASSDPVAGDNEQFFGPGTRLTVL.

The table lists this clone with many counts. The chain links TRBV18 to TRBJ1-1; 7 nucleotides match TRBD1. Trimming at V came to 0 bases and at J to 4 bases, leaving 8 bases not matched to a gene. The CDR3 consists of 16 residues. The germline CDR1 and CDR2 sequences are KGHSH and LQKENI. CDR3 nucleotide sequence: TGTGCCAGCTCACCACCTAGGGGGCAGGGATCCACTGAAGCTTTCTTT. This gives the protein CASSPPRGQGSTEAFF.

The rearrangement joins TRBV9 to TRBJ1-1, with 9 bases lining up with TRBD1. Germline CDR1 reads SGDLS; CDR2 reads YYNGEE. Trimming at V came to 7 bases and at J to 4 bases, leaving 11 bases not matched to a gene. The CDR3 totals 15 residues. CDR3 DNA sequence: TGTGCCAGCGGACAAAACAGGGGGCTGTTCACTGAAGCTTTCTTT. It encodes CASGQNRGLFTEAFF.

This sequence joins TRBV6-2 or TRBV6-3 and TRBJ2-3, with TRBD2 matching 8 bases. Germline CDR1 MNHEY, CDR2 SVGEGT. The CDR3 spans 16 residues. The ends lost 4 bases at V and 6 bases at J; junction bases unmatched: 12. CDR3 amino acids: CASSWSRTSTMDTQYF. CDR3 nucleotide sequence: TGTGCCAGCAGTTGGTCGAGGACTAGCACAATGGATACGCAGTATTTT.

This clone was observed a single time. The chain employs TRBV13 and TRBJ1-1, with TRBD1 matching over 12 bases. With V trimmed by 8 bases and J by 5 bases, 12 bases remained unmatched. From germline, CDR1 is PRHDT and CDR2 FYEKMQ (reference sequence). The CDR3 runs 16 residues. CDR3 sequence (DNA): TGTGCCAGCTCCGGGACAGGGGGCTCTCCCGGGACTGAAGCTTTCTTT. Its protein is CASSGTGGSPGTEAFF.

V and J are TRBV13 and TRBJ2-2; 12 bases fit TRBD2. The germline V gene encodes CDR1 PRHDT and CDR2 FYEKMQ (reference sequence). This CDR3 has 15 amino acids. With 5 bases clipped from V and 7 bases from J, the junction kept 5 bases outside the gene matches. The CDR3 here is CASSGPGLAGGELFF. The CDR3 DNA sequence: TGTGCCAGCAGCGGACCGGGACTAGCGGGCGGGGAGCTGTTTTTT.

This chain joins TRBV7-2 and TRBJ2-7; perhaps TRBD1 as D (5 bases). The CDR3 spans 14 residues. The germline V and J ends were trimmed by 0 bases and 2 bases, with 8 bases remaining between them. Germline CDR1 reads SGHTA; CDR2 reads FQGNSA. The CDR3 coding sequence is TGTGCCAGCAGCTTAGCGGACACAACCTACGAGCAGTACTTC. The encoded protein is CASSLADTTYEQYF.

The V and J genes are TRBV6-6 and TRBJ1-4, with 8 bases identical to TRBD1. J lost 6 bases, V lost 5 bases, and 8 bases had no gene match. Per the germline V gene, CDR1 is MNHNY and CDR2 is SVGAGI (reference sequence). The CDR3 length is 15 residues. The CDR3 reads CASSPRTGLHEKLFF. CDR3 DNA: TGTGCCAGCAGTCCGAGGACAGGGCTTCATGAAAAACTGTTTTTT.

This clone was found once. V is TRBV7-9 and J is TRBJ1-1; no firm D call. Trimming removed 2 bases at V and 6 bases at J, with 10 bases between. CDR1 SEHNR and CDR2 FQNEAQ come from the germline V gene (reference sequence). The CDR3 loop spans 13 amino acids. CDR3 DNA sequence: TGTGCCAGCAGCTTAAACGCGCTGGCTGAAGCTTTCTTT. This sequence encodes CASSLNALAEAFF.